The 3 T cell receptor beta chains listed next were all sequenced from one sample in a study of shared clonotypes between healthy human individuals. Some clones are missing from TCRdb's copy, which holds only in-frame ones; the method was immunoSEQ multiplex PCR. The sample holds about 490,000 clones, approximately 79% seen once. Sequenced sample: PBMCs. All receptors come from a woman between 40 and 50 years old in good health. Some clones in this sample may be carry-over from other donors' samples.

This clone was found once. This chain uses TRBV5-1 with TRBJ1-2; D possibly corresponds to TRBD1 (5 bases). From germline, CDR1 is SGHRS and CDR2 YFSETQ. Trimming removed 0 bases from V and 3 bases from J, with 9 bases in between. The CDR3 runs 14 residues. CDR3 in DNA: TGCGCCAGCAGCTTGGGCGGCAGGGACTATGGCTACACCTTC. Protein product: CASSLGGRDYGYTF. Looking up the rest from reference TRBV5-1 and TRBJ1-2 gives the full variable domain: KAGVTQTPRYLIKTRGQQVTLSCSPISGHRSVSWYQQTPGQGLQFLFEYFSETQRNKGNFPGRFSGRQFSNSRSEMNVSTLELGDSALYLCASSLGGRDYGYTFGSGTRLTVV.

The rearrangement uses TRBV7-2 and TRBJ1-3, with D unresolved. This CDR3 has 15 residues. CDR1 SGHTA and CDR2 FQGNSA come from the germline V gene. Trimming took off 4 bases at V and 0 bases at J, with 10 bases between the two ends. The CDR3: CASSWADISGNTIYF. The CDR3 nucleotides are TGTGCCAGCAGCTGGGCCGACATCTCTGGAAACACCATATATTTT.

Concerning this clone: The same CDR3 arises from other DNA sequences in this sample as well. The chain uses TRBV7-3 and TRBJ1-3, with TRBD1 matching 7 bases. The germline V gene encodes CDR1 SGHTA and CDR2 FQGTGA. V trimming: 3 bases; J trimming: 1 base; junction bases outside the gene matches: 0. This CDR3 contains 14 residues. CDR3 amino acids: CASSLTGSGNTIYF. CDR3 in DNA: TGTGCCAGCAGCTTGACAGGGTCTGGAAACACCATATATTTT. Full variable domain (outside the CDR3, taken from reference TRBV7-3 and TRBJ1-3): GAGVSQTPSNKVTEKGKYVELRCDPISGHTALYWYRQSLGQGPEFLIYFQGTGAADDSGLPNDRFFAVRPEGSVSTLKIQRTERGDSAVYLCASSLTGSGNTIYFGEGSWLTVV.